This TCR beta chain originates from a study of post-analysis software for immune sequencing data. About the study: The courses of disease that were included comprised relapsing-remitting, secondary progressive and progressive-relapsing multiple sclerosis. Study-wide findings and caveats: Multiple sclerosis patients showed significantly lower normalized Chao1 diversity than controls did. Patients used a few TRBV segments, including TRBV5-6, TRBV5-1 and TRBV20-1, more often than controls.

The CDR3 is 15 amino acids. The germline gives CDR1 SGHDN, CDR2 FVKESK. Between the trimmed V and J ends, which lost 0 bases and 5 bases, there was a span of 11 bases. Included in the TCR beta cDNA libraries were unique molecular identifiers. The yield from roughly 1 to 10 million T cells was 500,000 or so cDNA molecules in total. TCRdb reprocessed the PCR reads via MiXCR and lists one record per CDR3 protein. The data contain 820,000 or so distinct CDR3 sequences, approximately 50% of them seen just once; the ten biggest clones take up roughly 4.4%. Only one count was recorded for this clonotype. Its specificity is unknown.

Sequenced material: blood. The origin of this receptor is a girl aged 5-17 years with multiple sclerosis. J is TRBJ2-1 and V is TRBV14; D is ambiguous. The CDR3 here is CASSQEVLLDNEQFF. The CDR3, as DNA: TGTGCCAGCAGCCAAGAAGTCCTCCTAGACAATGAGCAGTTCTTC.